The 12 T cell receptor beta chains given below trace back to one sample, sequenced in a study. TCRdb reanalysed the RT-PCR reads using MiXCR and keeps one entry per CDR3 protein. The sample includes more than 550,000 distinct CDR3 sequences, approximately 14% seen only once; the top ten take roughly 4%. Sequencing input: memory CD4+ T cells from blood. All receptors come from a female donor in good health, serving as a healthy control.

This clonotype was observed at least ten times. The gene calls are TRBV6-5 and TRBJ2-7, with 9 bases matching TRBD2. Trimming took 4 bases from V and 0 from J; bases not matched to a gene: 10. The CDR3 runs to 17 residues. The germline V gene encodes CDR1 MNHEY and CDR2 SVGAGI. DNA of the CDR3: TGTGCCAGCAGTTTATCATTAGCGGGAGTTGACTCCTACGAGCAGTACTTC. It is translated as CASSLSLAGVDSYEQYF.

In this sample, this clonotype turned up a few times. The gene calls are TRBV3-1 and TRBJ2-2; possible D gene TRBD1, 5 bases. The CDR3 is made up of 14 amino acids. V was cut by 1 base and J by 7 bases, with 10 bases left in between. Germline CDR1 LGHDT, CDR2 YNNKEL (reference sequence). CDR3 sequence: CASSQGEGDGELFF. The CDR3 region has the DNA TGTGCCAGCAGCCAAGGAGAAGGGGACGGGGAGCTGTTTTTT.

This clonotype has at least ten counts. The rearrangement uses TRBV7-8 and TRBJ2-7; TRBD1 matches at 8 bases. The CDR3 consists of 13 residues. Germline V lookup: CDR1 SGHVS, CDR2 FQNEAQ. Trimming took 2 bases from V and 5 from J; bases not matched to a gene: 2. The CDR3 coding sequence is TGTGCCAGCAGCTTACCGACAGGGGACGAGCAGTACTTC. Translation gives CASSLPTGDEQYF. Combining the CDR3 with reference TRBV7-8 and TRBJ2-7 gives the whole variable domain GAGVSQSPRYKVAKRGQDVALRCDPISGHVSLFWYQQALGQGPEFLTYFQNEAQLDKSGLPSDRFFAERPEGSVSTLKIQRTQQEDSAVYLCASSLPTGDEQYFGPGTRLTVT.

The chain employs TRBV10-3 and TRBJ1-5; D not certain. The CDR3 runs to 15 residues. CDR1 and CDR2 (germline): ENHRY, SYGVKD. The germline V and J ends were trimmed by 0 bases and 4 bases, with 10 bases remaining between them. DNA for the CDR3: TGTGCCATCAGTGAGTCCGGGAATAGTAATCAGCCCCAGCATTTT. Residues: CAISESGNSNQPQHF.

Comments on this clonotype: A read error is possible here, since a much larger clone lies one base away. The chain couples TRBV7-2 to TRBJ1-6; D gene ambiguous. CDR1 SGHTA and CDR2 FQGNSA come from the germline V gene. V lost 6 bases and J lost 8, with 11 bases in between. The CDR3 runs 13 residues. CDR3 sequence (DNA): TGTGCCAGCAGTTTGGACGGAGATTCACCCCTCCACTTT. As protein: CASSLDGDSPLHF. The whole variable domain, remainder taken from reference TRBV7-2 and TRBJ1-6, is GAGVSQSPSNKVTEKGKDVELRCDPISGHTALYWYRQSLGQGLEFLIYFQGNSAPDKSGLPSDRFSAERTGGSVSTLTIQRTQQEDSAVYLCASSLDGDSPLHFGNGTRLTVT.

This clonotype is medium-sized in the sample. This chain connects TRBV20-1 to TRBJ1-2, with unresolved D. There are 12 residues in the CDR3. V gave up 2 bases and J gave up 2 bases, with 6 bases separating them. CDR1 DFQATT and CDR2 SNEGSKA come from the germline V gene (reference sequence). CDR3 in DNA: TGCAGTGCTAGAAATCAAAACTATGGCTACACCTTC. It yields the protein CSARNQNYGYTF.

This clonotype was recorded a few times. CDR3 sequence reads: CASSNAGVSTEAFF. CDR3 nucleotide sequence: TGTGCCAGCAGTAACGCAGGGGTGAGCACTGAAGCTTTCTTT. The V call is TRBV6-5, the J call TRBJ1-1; D perhaps matches TRBD1 (6 bases). V was clipped by 5 bases and J by 4 bases, with 14 bases between them. CDR3 size: 14 residues. In germline, CDR1 is MNHEY, CDR2 SVGAGI.

This clonotype was counted a few times. The chain joins TRBV4-3 to TRBJ1-4, with TRBD1 matching over 9 bases. Germline-derived CDR1 and CDR2 are LGHNA and YSLEER. The CDR3 sequence is 15 residues long. With 0 bases clipped from V and 6 bases from J, the junction kept 2 bases outside the gene matches. CDR3 protein: CASSQDRTGDEKLFF. DNA of the CDR3: TGCGCCAGCAGCCAAGATAGGACAGGGGATGAAAAACTGTTTTTT.

Many counts were recorded for this clonotype. This chain joins TRBV7-9 and TRBJ2-7; TRBD1 aligns across 10 bases. Germline V gene sequence: CDR1 SEHNR, CDR2 FQNEAQ (reference sequence). The CDR3 consists of 16 residues. Unmatched junction bases numbered 9, after V lost 3 bases and J lost 4 bases. The CDR3 is CASSFPPGTGDYEQYF. DNA for the CDR3: TGTGCCAGCAGCTTCCCCCCCGGGACAGGGGATTACGAGCAGTACTTC.

On this clonotype itself: Here the CDR3 omits its conserved ending phenylalanine or tryptophan, so a read error is the likely source. The limits of the CDR3 on the DNA are not certain, so only TCRdb's listed CDR3 is given. The chain combines TRBV6-5 with TRBJ2-1; the tabulated D call, TRBD1, remains unverified against the DNA. The germline V gene encodes CDR1 MNHEY and CDR2 SVGAGI. The CDR3 totals 8 residues, both ends included. The CDR3 reads CASSYSPP.

The chain employs TRBV30 and TRBJ2-2, with D unclear. Per germline, CDR1 GTSNPN and CDR2 SVGIG (reference sequence). The V end lost 2 bases, the J end lost 0 bases, and 7 bases lay between the germline ends. The CDR3 length is 14 residues. CDR3 in amino acids: CAWSQGPNTGELFF. Written as DNA, the CDR3 is TGTGCCTGGAGTCAAGGTCCGAACACCGGGGAGCTGTTTTTT. Complete variable domain (other parts from reference TRBV30 and TRBJ2-2): SQTIHQWPATLVQPVGSPLSLECTVEGTSNPNLYWYRQAAGRGLQLLFYSVGIGQISSEVPQNLSASRPQDRQFILSSKKLLLSDSGFYLCAWSQGPNTGELFFGEGSRLTVL.

The rearrangement links TRBV27 to TRBJ2-2; unclear D gene. V lost 8 bases and J 2 bases, leaving 9 bases between the germline ends. The V gene's germline CDR1 is MNHEY and CDR2 SMNVEV (reference sequence). This CDR3 region has 13 residues. In DNA form, the CDR3 reads TGTGCCAGCTCGAAGCGTAACACCGGGGAGCTGTTTTTT. This sequence encodes CASSKRNTGELFF.